This entry describes one T cell receptor (beta chain). Germline values: CDR1 KGHSH, CDR2 LQKENI. V dropped 2 bases and J dropped 0 bases, with 11 bases sitting between them. This CDR3 is built from 15 residues. This sample is drawn from a study of blood T cell repertoires in COVID-19. Generated by immunoSEQ multiplex PCR, the TCRdb table keeps only in-frame clones and is missing some. The table has roughly 150,000 clones, roughly 88% seen once; the top ten hold roughly 9%. The sequence came from an elderly woman with active or convalescent COVID-19. The sequenced material came from peripheral blood. This chain connects TRBV18 to TRBJ2-7; no definite D call. CDR3 bases: TGTGCCAGCTCACCATCTGAGGAGAACTCCTACGAGCAGTACTTC. Protein sequence: CASSPSEENSYEQYF.